The next 23 T cell receptor beta chains were all read from a single sample in a study of tumor-infiltrating lymphocytes in primary liver carcinoma. The blood RNA (from unsorted whole blood) was obtained, and germline DNA was also extracted. The researchers produced TCR beta cDNA from around 500 ng total RNA with a constant-region primer. Sequencing libraries for TCR beta derived from three nested multiplex PCR rounds that used slightly modified ARM-PCR. The opening two PCR rounds, about 11 cycles each, paired TRBV1-TRBV30 forward primers with a C-beta reverse primer. TCRdb recomputed calls from the multiplex PCR reads with MiXCR, one row per CDR3 protein. The sample shows just over 300,000 distinct CDR3 sequences, roughly 60% of them seen only once. Sample: peripheral blood. The receptors shown here come from a woman aged 30 to 39 with primary liver carcinoma and hepatitis B virus infection.

Comment on this clonotype: One end of the junction is discordant with germline, which a read error may explain. The V call is TRBV7-8, the J call TRBJ2-1; TRBD2 aligns across 9 bases. The CDR3 loop spans 17 amino acids. Germline values: CDR1 SGHVS, CDR2 FQNEAQ. The CDR3 reads CASSPRAGGPQGNEHFF. DNA for the CDR3: TGTGCCAGCAGCCCCCGTGCGGGAGGGCCCCAGGGCAATGAGCATTTCTTC.

DNA for the CDR3: TGTGCCAGCACCCGTCGGGGACAGGGTGGTCAGCCCCAGCATTTT. Its protein product is CASTRRGQGGQPQHF. The genes are TRBV2 and TRBJ1-5, with TRBD1 matching over 9 bases. The CDR3 contains 15 residues. The junction had 10 bases not matched to a gene; V was cut back by 7 bases and J by 6 bases. CDR1 is SNHLY and CDR2 is FYNNEI in the germline V gene.

As regards this clonotype: This may arise from a read error, as a much more abundant clone is one base away. This chain links TRBV6-2 or TRBV6-3 with TRBJ1-4; D may be TRBD1 (5 bases). The CDR3 has 15 amino acids. In germline, CDR1 is MNHEY, CDR2 SVGEGT. The CDR3 DNA sequence: TGTGACAGCACCCCCACTGGGGGAGGTGGTGAAAAACTGTTTTTT. It yields the protein CDSTPTGGGGEKLFF.

As to this clonotype: Just one base apart from a much larger clone, this may be a read error. The chain combines TRBV29-1 with TRBJ1-2; D is uncertain. This CDR3 is built from 10 residues. Germline V lookup: CDR1 SQVTM, CDR2 ANQGSEA. DNA of the CDR3: TGCAGCATTGAGAGCTATGGCTACACCTTC. Protein product: CSIESYGYTF.

This clonotype appeared many times. The chain couples TRBV6-1 to TRBJ2-2, with D uncertain. This CDR3 comprises 14 residues. Germline-derived CDR1 and CDR2 are MNHNS and SASEGT. V lost 4 bases to trimming and J lost 4 bases, with 10 bases between them. CDR3 sequence reads: CASSVSKFTGELFF. The CDR3 DNA reads as TGTGCCAGCAGTGTTAGCAAATTCACCGGGGAGCTGTTTTTT.

Of note for this clonotype: One base away lies a much larger clone, so this may be a sequencing read error. The chain is built from TRBV29-1 and TRBJ2-1, with TRBD1 as a possible D gene (6 bases). In germline, CDR1 is SQVTM, CDR2 ANQGSEA. Trimming removed 7 bases from V and 7 bases from J, with 8 bases in between. This CDR3 has 10 residues. The CDR3 DNA reads as TGCAGCGCTGGACAGAATGAGCAGTTCTTC. Protein: CSAGQNEQFF.

In regard to this clonotype: The conserved phenylalanine or tryptophan is not found at the CDR3 terminus, so this likely reflects a read error. CDR3 DNA sequence: TGTGCCAGTAGCTTAGGCAGGACCGGGGAGCTGTTTTAT. Translation gives CASSLGRTGELFY. This chain links TRBV11-1 with TRBJ2-2; D is undetermined. The CDR3 extends over 13 amino acids. The germline V gene encodes CDR1 SGHAT and CDR2 FQDESV (reference sequence).

There are a few counts of this clonotype. J is TRBJ1-1 and V is TRBV7-9, with TRBD1 as a possible D gene (6 bases). The germline V gene encodes CDR1 SEHNR and CDR2 FQNEAQ (reference sequence). This CDR3 region has 15 residues. Trimming pared 5 bases from V and 5 bases from J, leaving 18 bases between. The CDR3 nucleotides are TGTGCCAGCAGCCACAAGGGGGGCGCCTGGACTGAAGCTTTCTTT. Its protein product is CASSHKGGAWTEAFF.

The rearrangement links TRBV4-1 to TRBJ2-7; 12 positions match TRBD1. V was clipped by 7 bases and J by 7 bases; unmatched bases: 11. The CDR3 totals 15 residues. The V gene's germline CDR1 is MGHRA and CDR2 YSYEKL. CDR3 sequence reads: CASTHPGQGAWEQYF. CDR3 in DNA: TGCGCCAGCACCCATCCGGGACAGGGGGCTTGGGAGCAGTACTTC.

This chain links TRBV29-1 with TRBJ2-1; D is undetermined. The CDR3 length is 13 residues. Per the germline V gene, CDR1 is SQVTM and CDR2 is ANQGSEA. The CDR3 DNA reads as TGCTGTGTTGTTATAAGCCGCATCTTTGAGCAGTTCTTC. Encoded protein: CCVVISRIFEQFF.

This clonotype was detected ten times or more. The J gene is TRBJ2-1, the V gene TRBV6-5; tentatively, D is TRBD1 or TRBD2 (5 bases each). The germline CDR1 and CDR2 sequences are MNHEY and SVGAGI. The CDR3 length is 14 residues. Trimming took off 2 bases at V and 3 bases at J, with 8 bases between the two ends. The CDR3 region has the DNA TGTGCCAGCAGTTACGGGACGGGCTACAATGAGCAGTTCTTC. As protein: CASSYGTGYNEQFF.

The rearrangement joins TRBV29-1 to TRBJ2-1; D gene ambiguous. Germline V gene sequence: CDR1 SQVTM, CDR2 ANQGSEA. V lost 0 bases, J lost 7 bases, and 16 bases lay in between. This CDR3 contains 15 residues. The CDR3 DNA reads as TGCAGCGTTGAAGATCAGGACCCTAAGAGGAATGAGCAGTTCTTC. This codes for CSVEDQDPKRNEQFF.

This clonotype has more than one count but fewer than ten. The CDR3 DNA reads TGTGCCAGCGGCAGGGGGCGGGACACTGAAGCTTTCTTT. Its translation is CASGRGRDTEAFF. The gene calls are TRBV12-3 or TRBV12-4 and TRBJ1-1; 8 positions match TRBD1. After removal of 8 bases from V and 3 bases from J, the junction contained 5 bases not matched to a gene. This CDR3 is 13 amino acids long.

V and J are TRBV7-9 and TRBJ1-1, with TRBD1 matching 9 bases. Trimming removed 5 bases from V and 13 bases from J; junction bases left unmatched: 8. The CDR3 totals 12 residues. The germline CDR1 and CDR2 sequences are SEHNR and FQNEAQ (reference sequence). CDR3 sequence: CASSGGTGNGFF. For the CDR3, the DNA is TGTGCCAGCAGCGGGGGGACAGGGAACGGTTTCTTT.

A remark on this clonotype: A much larger clone differs by one base, so this may be a read error. The rearrangement links TRBV11-1 to TRBJ2-3; TRBD2 matches at 9 bases. The CDR3 is 15 amino acids. The ends lost 5 bases at V and 2 bases at J; junction bases unmatched: 5. Germline V CDR1 and CDR2: SGHAT, FQDESV (reference sequence). CDR3 protein: CASSGSGGVTDTQYF. The CDR3 DNA reads TGTGCCAGCAGCGGTAGCGGGGGAGTCACAGATACGCAGTATTTT. Using reference TRBV11-1 and TRBJ2-3 for the parts outside the CDR3, the full variable domain is EAEVAQSPRYKITEKSQAVAFWCDPISGHATLYWYRQILGQGPELLVQFQDESVVDDSQLPKDRFSAERLKGVDSTLKIQPAELGDSAMYLCASSGSGGVTDTQYFGPGTRLTVL.

Of note for this clonotype: One base away lies a much larger clone, so this may be a sequencing read error. The chain joins TRBV7-8 to TRBJ2-3, with D unresolved. Germline lookup yields CDR1 SGHVS and CDR2 FQNEAQ. The CDR3 length is 14 residues. The CDR3 nucleotides read TGTGCCAGCGGCTTAATTCTAAGTAAAGATACGCAGTATTTT. Amino acids: CASGLILSKDTQYF.

This sequence joins TRBV7-9 and TRBJ2-7, with no clear D. The CDR3 has 11 residues. Trimming cost V 4 bases and J 5 bases, with 6 bases left between them. Germline CDR1 and CDR2: SEHNR and FQNEAQ (reference sequence). This chain's CDR3 is CASSSTDEQYF. CDR3 coding DNA: TGTGCCAGCAGCTCCACGGACGAGCAGTACTTC.

A remark on this clonotype: The junction does not match germline at one end; this may be a read error. This chain uses TRBV12-3 or TRBV12-4 with TRBJ2-3; possibly TRBD1 for D (5 bases). The CDR3 has 13 residues. Here the CDR3 DNA reads TGTGCCAACAGTTTGCTGGGGCCCGATACGCAGTATTTT. Translating gives CANSLLGPDTQYF.

This clonotype was detected ten times or more. The rearrangement links TRBV4-1 to TRBJ2-3; 8 bases line up with TRBD2. The CDR3 length is 13 residues. V lost 0 bases, J lost 13 bases, and 6 bases stayed unmatched. The germline CDR1 and CDR2 sequences are MGHRA and YSYEKL. Here the CDR3 DNA reads TGCGCCAGCAGCCAAGAGGTCGGTAGCGGGGAGTATTTT. Its translation: CASSQEVGSGEYF.

Worth noting for this clonotype: A clone one base away is much larger, so this may be a read error. The chain is built from TRBV11-3 and TRBJ2-7; TRBD1 agrees at 7 bases. The germline gives CDR1 SGHNT, CDR2 YENEEA. The CDR3 extends over 14 amino acids. CDR3 protein: CASNLGDREVEQYF. The CDR3 coding sequence is TGTGCCAGCAACTTAGGTGACAGGGAAGTCGAGCAGTACTTC.

This clonotype was observed a few times. The rearrangement links TRBV5-5 to TRBJ1-1, with TRBD1 matching 10 bases. The CDR3 loop spans 13 amino acids. V lost 4 bases, J lost 5 bases, and 2 bases stayed unmatched. The germline CDR1 and CDR2 sequences are SGHKS and YYEKEE (reference sequence). CDR3: CASSRDRGTEAFF. The CDR3 DNA reads TGTGCCAGCAGCAGGGACAGGGGAACTGAAGCTTTCTTT.

Details on this clonotype: Its ends do not fully match the called genes, so a read error is possible. V gene TRBV14 combines with J gene TRBJ2-1; no firm D call. The germline CDR1 and CDR2 sequences are SGHDN and FVKESK. CDR3 length: 15 residues. The CDR3 loop is CVSSQDPQSYNEQFF. The CDR3 DNA reads as TGTGTCAGCAGCCAAGATCCCCAGAGCTACAATGAGCAGTTCTTC. Supplemented by reference TRBV14 and TRBJ2-1, the full variable domain reads EAGVTQFPSHSVIEKGQTVTLRCDPISGHDNLYWYRRVMGKEIKFLLHFVKESKQDESGMPNNRFLAERTGGTYSTLKVQPAELEDSGVYFCVSSQDPQSYNEQFFGPGTRLTVL.

On this clonotype itself: Since a much larger clone is just one base distant, this may be a read error. This sequence joins TRBV7-9 and TRBJ2-3, with 9 bases identical to TRBD2. Germline assignment: CDR1 SEHNR and CDR2 FQNEAQ (reference sequence). Trimming cost V 3 bases and J 5 bases; bases outside gene matches: 3. This CDR3 comprises 14 residues. The CDR3 sequence: CASSFGLARDTQYF. The CDR3 DNA sequence: TGTGCCAGCAGCTTCGGACTAGCGAGAGATACGCAGTATTTT.